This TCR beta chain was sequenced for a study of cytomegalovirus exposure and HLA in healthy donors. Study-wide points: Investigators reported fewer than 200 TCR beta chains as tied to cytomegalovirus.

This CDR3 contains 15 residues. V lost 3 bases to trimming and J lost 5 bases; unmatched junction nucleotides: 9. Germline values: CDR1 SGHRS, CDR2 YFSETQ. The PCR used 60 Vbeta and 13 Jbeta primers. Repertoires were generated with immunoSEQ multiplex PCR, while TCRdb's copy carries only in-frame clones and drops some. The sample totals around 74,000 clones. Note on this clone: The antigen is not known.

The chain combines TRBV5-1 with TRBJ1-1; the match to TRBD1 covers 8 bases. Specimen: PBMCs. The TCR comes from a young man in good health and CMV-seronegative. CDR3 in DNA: TGCGCCAGCAGCTCCCCGACAGGGGCGGTTACTGAAGCTTTCTTT. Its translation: CASSSPTGAVTEAFF.